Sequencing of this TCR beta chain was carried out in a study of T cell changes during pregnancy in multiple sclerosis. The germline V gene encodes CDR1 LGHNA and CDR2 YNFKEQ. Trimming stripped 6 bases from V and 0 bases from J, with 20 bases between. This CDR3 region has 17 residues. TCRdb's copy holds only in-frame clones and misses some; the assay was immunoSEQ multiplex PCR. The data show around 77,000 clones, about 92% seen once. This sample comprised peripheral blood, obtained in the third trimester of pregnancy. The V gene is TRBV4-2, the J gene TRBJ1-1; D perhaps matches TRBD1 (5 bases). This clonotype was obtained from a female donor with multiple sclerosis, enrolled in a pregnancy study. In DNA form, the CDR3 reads TGTGCCAGCAGTCCCGCCGGGGGGGTGGGGCTGAACACTGAAGCTTTCTTT. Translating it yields CASSPAGGVGLNTEAFF.